The clone carrying this T cell receptor (beta chain) has just a few counts. No antigen is known for it. Trimming at V came to 5 bases and at J to 2 bases, leaving 8 bases not matched to a gene. This CDR3 spans 18 amino acids. From germline, CDR1 is KGHDR and CDR2 SFDVKD. TCRdb analysed the RT-PCR reads with MiXCR anew, one entry per CDR3 protein. The top ten hold around 9.6% of the sample, which has 800,000 to 1,000,000 distinct CDR3 sequences, about 20% seen once. The sample belongs to a study of response to subunit inactivated influenza vaccine. Study outcomes and limitations: The authors proposed limited new T cell recruitment per seasonal influenza vaccination.

The sample consisted of PBMCs from blood, taken roughly 5 days after vaccination. The receptor was isolated from a man aged 50-59 years who received an inactivated influenza vaccine. This chain joins TRBV24-1 and TRBJ2-3; TRBD2 matches 14 bases. The CDR3 DNA reads as TGTGCCACCAGTGCCCTCGGGACTAGCGGGAGCGACACAGATACGCAGTATTTT. Translated, it gives CATSALGTSGSDTDTQYF.